This T cell receptor (beta chain) was retrieved from a study of cytomegalovirus exposure and HLA in healthy donors. Notes on this clone: The antigen remains unidentified.

Germline V lookup: CDR1 MGHDK, CDR2 SYGVNS. Trimming took off 5 bases at V and 3 bases at J, with 5 bases between the two ends. CDR3 size: 11 residues. Use of 60 Vbeta and 13 Jbeta primers characterized the PCR. Data came from immunoSEQ multiplex PCR; TCRdb stores just in-frame clones and leaves some out. Of under 200,000 clones in the sample, 55% to 70% were seen once. Findings of the study overall: When a later analysis compared HLA-associated TCR beta chains with equally common others, the HLA-associated chains turned out to be more clonally expanded and to have lower generation probabilities. High specificity and sensitivity for cytomegalovirus status were reported for the classifier. The availability of immune exposure information extended only to CMV serostatus. The productive fraction for most TCR beta V segments was about 87% or about 30% in an earlier analysis.

The chain couples TRBV25-1 to TRBJ2-7; D is unclear. Input material: PBMCs. This TCR was recovered from a woman aged 40 to 50 in good health and CMV-seropositive. The CDR3 region is CASSISYEQYF. CDR3 bases: TGTGCCAGCAGTATCAGCTACGAGCAGTACTTC.